This T cell receptor (beta chain) was captured in a study of cytomegalovirus exposure and HLA in healthy donors. This clone appeared a few times. The antigen is unknown. Trimming shortened V by 1 base and J by 4 bases, and 10 bases separated the two germline ends. In germline, CDR1 is GTSNPN, CDR2 SVGIG (reference sequence). CDR3 length: 13 amino acids. Sequenced by immunoSEQ multiplex PCR; TCRdb stores in-frame clones only, minus some. The sample yields 200,000 to 250,000 clones, over 75% seen once. Study outcomes and limitations: Cytomegalovirus status was reportedly diagnosed by the classifier with high sensitivity and specificity.

The V and J genes are TRBV30 and TRBJ1-1, with D maybe TRBD1 (5 bases). The TCR comes from a woman aged 18 to 35 in good health and CMV-seropositive. What was sequenced was PBMCs. The DNA for the CDR3 is TGTGCCTGGAGTGGAGGCGACAGCACTGAAGCTTTCTTT. This translates into CAWSGGDSTEAFF.